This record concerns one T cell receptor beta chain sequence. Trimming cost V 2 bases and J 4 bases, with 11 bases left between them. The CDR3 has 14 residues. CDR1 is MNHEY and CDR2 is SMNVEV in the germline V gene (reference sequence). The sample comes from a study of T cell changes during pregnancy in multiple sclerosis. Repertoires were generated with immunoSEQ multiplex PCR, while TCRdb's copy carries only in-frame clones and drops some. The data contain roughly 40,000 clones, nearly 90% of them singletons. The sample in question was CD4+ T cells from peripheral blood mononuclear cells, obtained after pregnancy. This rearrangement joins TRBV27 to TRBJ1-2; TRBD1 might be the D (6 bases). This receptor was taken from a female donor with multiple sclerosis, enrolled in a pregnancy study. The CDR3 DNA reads TGTGCCAGCAGTTTAACAGGGTATTCCTATGGCTACACCTTC. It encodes CASSLTGYSYGYTF.